The clone carrying this TCR beta chain showed up just a few times. Its antigen is unidentified. TCRdb independently ran MiXCR on the 5' RACE reads; one entry per CDR3 protein. This table holds about 270,000 distinct CDR3 sequences, under 20% found once. There are 13 residues in the CDR3. Germline loops: CDR1 LNHNV, CDR2 YYDKDF (reference sequence). J gave up 11 bases and V 2 bases, and 5 bases lay outside the gene matches. The sample comes from a study of T-cell memory formation after mild COVID-19. Whole-study findings and limits: Contracting CD4+ clones sat mainly in CM and EM; CD8+ in EMRA. SARS-CoV-2 specificity of second-wave clones peaking day 37 was unconfirmed.

The rearrangement joins TRBV15 to TRBJ1-1; 10 bases fit TRBD1. The origin of this receptor is a young man who had mild COVID-19 (a few samples of this study predate the infection). Cell type and time point are not known. The sequenced material came from PBMCs or a T cell subset sorted from them (not recorded which). This CDR3 is CATSRYDRGHAFF. CDR3 coding DNA: TGTGCCACCAGCAGATACGACAGGGGGCATGCTTTCTTT.